This T cell receptor (beta chain) was obtained from a study of cytomegalovirus exposure and HLA in healthy donors. This clone appeared once. PCR primers comprised 60 Vbeta and 13 Jbeta primers. Data came from immunoSEQ multiplex PCR; TCRdb stores just in-frame clones and leaves some out. The data hold approximately 160,000 clones, with 77% observed a single time. CDR1 and CDR2 from the germline V gene are SGHRS and YFSETQ. The ends were cut back, 0 bases at V and 5 bases at J, with 12 bases in the middle. The CDR3 is 15 residues long. The sample comprised PBMCs. The V gene is TRBV5-1, the J gene TRBJ2-1, with D perhaps matching TRBD1 (5 bases). The clonotype was recovered from a woman in her twenties or thirties in good health and CMV-seronegative. CDR3 in amino acids: CASSLGQGSHNEQFF. The DNA for the CDR3 is TGCGCCAGCAGCTTGGGGCAGGGATCCCACAATGAGCAGTTCTTC.